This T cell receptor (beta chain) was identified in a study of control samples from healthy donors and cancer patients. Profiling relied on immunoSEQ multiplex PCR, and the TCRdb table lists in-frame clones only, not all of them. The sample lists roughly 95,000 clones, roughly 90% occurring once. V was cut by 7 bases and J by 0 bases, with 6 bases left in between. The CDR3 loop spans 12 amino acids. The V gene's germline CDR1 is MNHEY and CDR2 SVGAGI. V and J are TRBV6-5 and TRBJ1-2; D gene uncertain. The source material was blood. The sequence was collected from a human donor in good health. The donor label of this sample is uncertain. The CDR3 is CASKRANYGYTF. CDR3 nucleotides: TGTGCCAGCAAGCGAGCTAACTATGGCTACACCTTC.